This is a list of T cell receptor beta chains from one sample in a study of T cell responses to AZD1222 COVID-19 vaccine. Clones were sequenced by immunoSEQ multiplex PCR, and TCRdb holds only the in-frame ones, with some missing. This sample carries roughly 120,000 clones, 88% of them seen once, and the ten largest clones take about 17%. The sample was peripheral blood, taken on day 0 of MenACWY control vaccination. The receptors derive from an adult in good health. Both conserved end residues are part of each CDR3. Fields, in order: CDR3 length, V gene, D gene, CDR3 protein. A D gene is named only where the DNA matches it firmly.

len: 19; v_gene: TRBV10-1; d_gene: .; CDR3aa: CASSESKAFTPLAKNIQYF
len: 13; v_gene: TRBV18; d_gene: .; CDR3aa: CASSLTGVNEQFF
len: 15; v_gene: TRBV27; d_gene: .; CDR3aa: CASRQGGSAVDEQFF
len: 17; v_gene: TRBV5-4; d_gene: TRBD1; CDR3aa: CASSKAGTGRHNSPLHF
len: 15; v_gene: TRBV6-2/TRBV6-3; d_gene: TRBD1; CDR3aa: CASSYRGQGVETQYF
len: 15; v_gene: TRBV11-2; d_gene: .; CDR3aa: CASSLASGRGSGYTF
len: 15; v_gene: TRBV27; d_gene: TRBD1; CDR3aa: CASSPGGHRGEKLFF
len: 14; v_gene: TRBV5-1; d_gene: .; CDR3aa: CASSLGQLTSWQFF
len: 15; v_gene: TRBV6-5; d_gene: .; CDR3aa: CASSYAGETNEKLFF
len: 17; v_gene: TRBV12-5; d_gene: TRBD2; CDR3aa: CASGRRWSGRRYNEQFF
len: 18; v_gene: TRBV21-1; d_gene: .; CDR3aa: CASSSDRDRGGTHNEQFF
len: 12; v_gene: TRBV28; d_gene: .; CDR3aa: CASSETGPEQYF
len: 16; v_gene: TRBV27; d_gene: TRBD1; CDR3aa: CASSPGTGLSTDTQYF
len: 18; v_gene: TRBV21-1; d_gene: .; CDR3aa: CASSSPGTPGAYQETQYF
len: 17; v_gene: TRBV15; d_gene: .; CDR3aa: CATSRTQGLPGNTEAFF
len: 10; v_gene: TRBV19; d_gene: .; CDR3aa: CASSRTEAFF
len: 12; v_gene: TRBV13; d_gene: .; CDR3aa: CASSLRLETQYF
len: 16; v_gene: TRBV19; d_gene: .; CDR3aa: CASTGSLLGGANVLTF